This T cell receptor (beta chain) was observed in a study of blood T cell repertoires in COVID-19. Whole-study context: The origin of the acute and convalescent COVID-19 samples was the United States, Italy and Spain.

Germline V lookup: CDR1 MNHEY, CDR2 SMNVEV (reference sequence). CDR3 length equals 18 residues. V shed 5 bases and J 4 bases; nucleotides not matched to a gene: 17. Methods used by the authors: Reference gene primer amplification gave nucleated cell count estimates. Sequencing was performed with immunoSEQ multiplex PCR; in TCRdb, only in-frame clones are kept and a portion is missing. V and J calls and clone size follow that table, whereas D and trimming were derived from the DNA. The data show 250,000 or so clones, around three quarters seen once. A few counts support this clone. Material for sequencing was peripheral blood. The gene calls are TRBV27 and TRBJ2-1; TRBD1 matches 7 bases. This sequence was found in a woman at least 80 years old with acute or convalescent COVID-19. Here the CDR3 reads CASSPQTGAVGFYNEQFF. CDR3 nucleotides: TGTGCCAGCAGTCCCCAAACAGGGGCGGTCGGATTTTACAATGAGCAGTTCTTC.